These 20 T cell receptor beta chains came from one sample sequenced in a study of blood T cell repertoires in COVID-19. This table comes from immunoSEQ multiplex PCR, and its TCRdb copy is limited to in-frame clones, with some not included. This repertoire shows about 200,000 clones, around 90% found once; its top ten account for 0.75% to 1%. Sequenced: peripheral blood. All receptors come from a man between 60 and 75 years old with COVID-19, enrolled during active disease.

The genes are TRBV3-1 (or the pseudogene TRBV3-2) and TRBJ1-6; 10 bases line up with TRBD1. With V trimmed by 4 bases and J by 6 bases, 6 bases remained unmatched. The germline V gene encodes CDR1 LGHDT and CDR2 YNNKEL (reference sequence). The CDR3 runs to 16 residues. CDR3 DNA sequence: TGTGCCAGCAGCCCGACCGGGACAGGGGTTAATTCACCCCTCCACTTT. Its translation: CASSPTGTGVNSPLHF.

This clone was observed once. The chain joins TRBV5-6 to TRBJ1-4, with D maybe TRBD1 (5 bases). V was clipped by 3 bases and J by 6 bases, with 24 bases between them. The CDR3 spans 18 residues. Germline CDR1 is SGHDT and CDR2 is YYEEEE. CDR3 region: CASSSAPPRGGDYEKLFF. In DNA form, the CDR3 reads TGTGCCAGCAGCTCGGCCCCGCCGAGAGGAGGGGACTATGAAAAACTGTTTTTT.

Comment on this clone: The sample holds other DNA sequences that translate to the same CDR3. The chain uses TRBV6-5 and TRBJ1-1; D unclear. The CDR3 is 14 residues long. V lost 0 bases, J lost 1 base, and 6 bases lay in between. Germline V gene sequence: CDR1 MNHEY, CDR2 SVGAGI. The CDR3 is CASSYSPGNTEAFF. The CDR3 bases are TGTGCCAGCAGTTACTCGCCGGGGAACACTGAAGCTTTCTTT.

V usage is TRBV6-6 and J usage is TRBJ1-1; 12 bases map to TRBD1. CDR1 and CDR2 (germline): MNHNY, SVGAGI (reference sequence). Trimming cost V 5 bases and J 0 bases; bases outside gene matches: 10. There are 18 residues in the CDR3. CDR3 in amino acids: CASSRKSGTGGLNTEAFF. The CDR3 DNA follows: TGTGCCAGCAGTCGAAAATCCGGGACAGGGGGCCTGAACACTGAAGCTTTCTTT.

The J gene is TRBJ1-1, the V gene TRBV27; 9 nucleotides line up with TRBD1. The length of the CDR3 is 15 residues. V lost 5 bases to trimming and J lost 4 bases; unmatched junction nucleotides: 8. Germline CDR1 and CDR2: MNHEY and SMNVEV (reference sequence). The CDR3 loop is CASSPFGQGLTEAFF. The CDR3 DNA sequence: TGTGCCAGCAGTCCCTTCGGACAGGGGCTCACTGAAGCTTTCTTT.

The chain couples TRBV6-5 to TRBJ2-2; D is perhaps TRBD1 (5 bases). The CDR3 totals 15 residues. Between the trimmed V and J ends, which lost 4 bases and 3 bases, there was a span of 12 bases. CDR1 is MNHEY and CDR2 is SVGAGI in the germline V gene. The CDR3 sequence: CASSLQGRDTGELFF. CDR3 coding DNA: TGTGCCAGCAGTTTGCAGGGAAGGGACACCGGGGAGCTGTTTTTT.

The chain has TRBV6-2 or TRBV6-3 and TRBJ2-7; 14 bases map to TRBD2. The CDR3 loop spans 17 amino acids. Losses at the gene ends were 4 bases for V and 3 bases for J; bases not matched to a gene: 8. CDR1 and CDR2 from the germline V gene are MNHEY and SVGEGT. CDR3 nucleotides: TGTGCCAGCAGTTGGGGACTAGCGGGAGCGGGCGACTACGAGCAGTACTTC. Residues: CASSWGLAGAGDYEQYF.

The V and J genes are TRBV2 and TRBJ2-2; D may be TRBD1 (5 bases). Trimming stripped 6 bases from V and 5 bases from J, with 13 bases between. Germline V gene data show CDR1 as SNHLY and CDR2 as FYNNEI. The CDR3 length is 14 residues. CDR3 coding DNA: TGTGCCAGCAGCGATACTAAGGGGACCGGGGAGCTGTTTTTT. The encoded protein is CASSDTKGTGELFF.

The CDR3 DNA reads as TGTGCCAGCAGCCCCCGGACAGGGGCGACCGGGGAGCTGTTTTTT. It translates to CASSPRTGATGELFF. V gene TRBV3-1 (or the pseudogene TRBV3-2) combines with J gene TRBJ2-2; 9 nucleotides align to TRBD1. J lost 5 bases, V lost 4 bases, and 5 bases had no gene match. The CDR3 loop spans 15 amino acids. The germline CDR1 and CDR2 sequences are LGHDT and YNNKEL (reference sequence).

The table lists this clone with a few counts. The J gene is TRBJ1-2, the V gene TRBV30, with D maybe TRBD1 (5 bases). The CDR3 runs to 13 residues. Germline V gene lookup returns CDR1 GTSNPN and CDR2 SVGIG (reference sequence). V was shortened by 3 bases and J by 2 bases, with 10 bases between the two germline ends. This CDR3 is CAWSAQANYGYTF. CDR3 sequence (DNA): TGTGCCTGGAGCGCACAGGCGAACTATGGCTACACCTTC.

The rearrangement links TRBV14 to TRBJ2-7; 7 positions match TRBD1. V shed 4 bases and J 5 bases; nucleotides not matched to a gene: 8. CDR1 is SGHDN and CDR2 is FVKESK in the germline V gene. The CDR3 contains 14 residues. The CDR3 sequence is CASSRAGGGDEQYF. The CDR3, as DNA: TGTGCCAGCAGCCGAGCAGGGGGTGGGGACGAGCAGTACTTC.

The V gene is TRBV7-9, the J gene TRBJ2-1; 9 nucleotides align to TRBD1. The CDR3 loop spans 14 amino acids. CDR1 is SEHNR and CDR2 is FQNEAQ in the germline V gene (reference sequence). J gave up 9 bases and V 1 base, and 4 bases lay outside the gene matches. CDR3 in DNA: TGTGCCAGCAGCTTAGGTGGGACAGGGACTGAGCAGTTCTTC. Translation gives CASSLGGTGTEQFF.

The V gene is TRBV5-6, the J gene TRBJ1-1; D ambiguous. V shed 0 bases and J shed 3 bases, with 12 bases lying between them. The CDR3 loop spans 15 amino acids. CDR1 and CDR2 (germline): SGHDT, YYEEEE. As DNA, the CDR3 is TGTGCCAGCAGCTTGGTCCGGGGAAGTTACACTGAAGCTTTCTTT. Protein: CASSLVRGSYTEAFF.

The chain employs TRBV19 and TRBJ2-1, with TRBD1 matching 8 bases. In germline, CDR1 is LNHDA, CDR2 SQIVND (reference sequence). J was trimmed by 9 bases and V by 5 bases; bases with no gene match: 12. This CDR3 has 15 residues. The CDR3 protein is CASSSTGGSQREQFF. The CDR3 coding sequence is TGTGCCAGTAGTTCAACAGGGGGATCTCAGCGTGAGCAGTTCTTC. Full variable domain (missing parts from reference TRBV19 and TRBJ2-1): DGGITQSPKYLFRKEGQNVTLSCEQNLNHDAMYWYRQDPGQGLRLIYYSQIVNDFQKGDIAEGYSVSREKKESFPLTVTSAQKNPTAFYLCASSSTGGSQREQFFGPGTRLTVL.

The chain uses TRBV19 and TRBJ2-1; the D gene is possibly TRBD2 (6 bases). This CDR3 contains 18 residues. Trimming stripped 3 bases from V and 7 bases from J, with 25 bases between. The germline V gene has CDR1 LNHDA and CDR2 SQIVND (reference sequence). The CDR3: CASSISGRGSGSPNEQFF. The CDR3 region has the DNA TGTGCCAGTAGTATCTCGGGGCGGGGCAGCGGGTCTCCTAATGAGCAGTTCTTC.

This clone came up once. The chain uses TRBV2 and TRBJ1-5; tentative D call: TRBD1 (6 bases). The germline V gene encodes CDR1 SNHLY and CDR2 FYNNEI. With 2 bases removed from V and 3 bases from J, the gap between germline ends came to 11 bases. This CDR3 is built from 15 residues. CDR3 coding DNA: TGTGCCAGCAGTGAAAGGACAGCTGACAATCAGCCCCAGCATTTT. The encoded protein is CASSERTADNQPQHF. The full variable domain, rest sourced from reference TRBV2 and TRBJ1-5, is EPEVTQTPSHQVTQMGQEVILRCVPISNHLYFYWYRQILGQKVEFLVSFYNNEISEKSEIFDDQFSVERPDGSNFTLKIRSTKLEDSAMYFCASSERTADNQPQHFGDGTRLSIL.

The chain links TRBV25-1 to TRBJ1-5; D is uncertain. Germline V gives CDR1 MGHDK, CDR2 SYGVNS. Trimming took 9 bases from V and 0 from J, leaving 9 bases between them. The CDR3 is 13 residues long. This chain's CDR3 is CASGDYSNQPQHF. CDR3 sequence (DNA): TGTGCCAGTGGAGATTATAGCAATCAGCCCCAGCATTTT.

V gene TRBV5-4 combines with J gene TRBJ2-2; TRBD2 matches 8 bases. The junction had 5 bases not matched to a gene; V was cut back by 2 bases and J by 5 bases. This CDR3 has 15 residues. Germline values: CDR1 SGHNT, CDR2 YYREEE (reference sequence). The CDR3 loop is CASSLAGVKTGELFF. The CDR3 DNA follows: TGTGCCAGCAGCTTAGCGGGAGTTAAAACCGGGGAGCTGTTTTTT.

The chain employs TRBV19 and TRBJ1-3, with 8 bases that match TRBD1. V lost 6 bases, J lost 0 bases, and 7 bases stayed unmatched. From germline, CDR1 is LNHDA and CDR2 SQIVND (reference sequence). The CDR3 consists of 16 residues. The DNA for the CDR3 is TGTGCCAGTAGGAAAAGGACAGGGTTCTCTGGAAACACCATATATTTT. It codes for CASRKRTGFSGNTIYF.

This chain uses TRBV3-1 (or the pseudogene TRBV3-2) with TRBJ2-1, with TRBD2 matching 7 bases. Germline V CDR1 and CDR2: LGHDT, YNNKEL (reference sequence). The CDR3 spans 15 residues. The ends lost 1 base at V and 4 bases at J; junction bases unmatched: 4. The CDR3 reads CASSQGISGYNEQFF. The CDR3 DNA reads as TGTGCCAGCAGCCAAGGGATTAGCGGGTACAATGAGCAGTTCTTC.